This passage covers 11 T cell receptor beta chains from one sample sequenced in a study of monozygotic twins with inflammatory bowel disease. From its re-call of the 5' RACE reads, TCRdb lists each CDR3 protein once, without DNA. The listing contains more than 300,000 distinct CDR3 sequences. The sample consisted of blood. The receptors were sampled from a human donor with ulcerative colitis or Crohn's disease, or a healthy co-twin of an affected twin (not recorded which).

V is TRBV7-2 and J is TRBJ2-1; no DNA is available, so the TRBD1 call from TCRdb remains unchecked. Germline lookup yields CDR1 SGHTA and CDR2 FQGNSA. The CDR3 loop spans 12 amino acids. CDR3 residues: CASSPLVDEQFF.

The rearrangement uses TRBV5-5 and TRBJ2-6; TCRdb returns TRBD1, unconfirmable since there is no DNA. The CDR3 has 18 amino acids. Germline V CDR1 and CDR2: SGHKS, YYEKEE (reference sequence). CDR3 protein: CASSLTNRDLSGADVLTF.

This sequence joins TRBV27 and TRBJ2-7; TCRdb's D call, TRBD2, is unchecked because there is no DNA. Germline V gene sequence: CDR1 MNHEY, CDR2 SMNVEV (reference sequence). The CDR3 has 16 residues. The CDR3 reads CASSLSAGDLPHEQYF.

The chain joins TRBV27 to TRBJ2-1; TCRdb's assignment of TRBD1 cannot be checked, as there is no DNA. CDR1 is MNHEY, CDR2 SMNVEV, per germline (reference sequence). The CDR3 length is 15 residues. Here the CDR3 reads CASRRGMSSYNEQFF.

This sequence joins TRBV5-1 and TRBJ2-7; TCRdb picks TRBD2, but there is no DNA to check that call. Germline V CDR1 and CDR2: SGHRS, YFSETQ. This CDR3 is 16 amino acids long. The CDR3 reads CASSLQWTAEINEQYF.

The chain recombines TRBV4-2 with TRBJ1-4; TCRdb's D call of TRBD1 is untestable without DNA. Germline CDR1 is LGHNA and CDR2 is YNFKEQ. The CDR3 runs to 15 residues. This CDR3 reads CASSQYGQGDEKLFF.

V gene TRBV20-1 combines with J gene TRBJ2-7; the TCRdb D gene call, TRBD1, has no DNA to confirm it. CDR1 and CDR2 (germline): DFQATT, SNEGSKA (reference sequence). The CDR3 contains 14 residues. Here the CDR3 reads CSARRDRGSYEQYF.

CDR3: CASSLGQHYGYTF. This sequence joins TRBV7-9 and TRBJ1-2; the TCRdb D gene call, TRBD1, has no DNA to confirm it. The CDR3 runs 13 residues. Germline assignment: CDR1 SEHNR and CDR2 FQNEAQ (reference sequence).

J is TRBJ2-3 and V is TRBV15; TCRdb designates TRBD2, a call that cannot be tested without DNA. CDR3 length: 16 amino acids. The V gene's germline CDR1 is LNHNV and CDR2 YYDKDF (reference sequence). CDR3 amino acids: CATSRGSGGAADTQYF. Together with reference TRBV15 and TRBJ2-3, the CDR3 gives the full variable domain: DAMVIQNPRYQVTQFGKPVTLSCSQTLNHNVMYWYQQKSSQAPKLLFHYYDKDFNNEADTPDNFQSRRPNTSFCFLDIRSPGLGDTAMYLCATSRGSGGAADTQYFGPGTRLTVL.

The chain's CDR3 is CASSASGTGGSEQFF. This chain links TRBV5-6 with TRBJ2-1; TCRdb gives TRBD1 as the D gene, but with no DNA this cannot be confirmed. The CDR3 covers 15 residues. CDR1 and CDR2 from the germline V gene are SGHDT and YYEEEE.

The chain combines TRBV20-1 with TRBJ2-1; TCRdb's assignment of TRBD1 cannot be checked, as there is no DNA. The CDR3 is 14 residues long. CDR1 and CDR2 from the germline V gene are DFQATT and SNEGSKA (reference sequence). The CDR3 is CSASRSGPYNEQFF.